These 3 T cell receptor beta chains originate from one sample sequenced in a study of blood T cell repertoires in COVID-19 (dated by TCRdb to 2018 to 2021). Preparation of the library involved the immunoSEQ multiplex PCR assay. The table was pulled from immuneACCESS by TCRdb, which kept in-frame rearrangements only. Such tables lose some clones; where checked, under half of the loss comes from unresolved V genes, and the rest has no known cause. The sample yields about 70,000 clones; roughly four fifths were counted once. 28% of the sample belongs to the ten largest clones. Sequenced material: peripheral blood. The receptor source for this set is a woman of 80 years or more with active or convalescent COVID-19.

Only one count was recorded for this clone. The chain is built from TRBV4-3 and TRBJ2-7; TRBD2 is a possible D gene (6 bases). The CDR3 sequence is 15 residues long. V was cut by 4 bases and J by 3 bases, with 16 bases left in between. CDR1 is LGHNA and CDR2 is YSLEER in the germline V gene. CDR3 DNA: TGCGCCAGCAGCCTCCGGACGGGACTCGGCTACGAGCAGTACTTC. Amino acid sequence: CASSLRTGLGYEQYF.

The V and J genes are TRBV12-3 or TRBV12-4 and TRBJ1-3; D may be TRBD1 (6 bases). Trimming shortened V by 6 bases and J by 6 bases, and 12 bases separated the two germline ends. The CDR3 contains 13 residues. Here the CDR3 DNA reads TGTGCCAGCAGGGCAGGGGATCAAAACACCATATATTTT. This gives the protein CASRAGDQNTIYF.

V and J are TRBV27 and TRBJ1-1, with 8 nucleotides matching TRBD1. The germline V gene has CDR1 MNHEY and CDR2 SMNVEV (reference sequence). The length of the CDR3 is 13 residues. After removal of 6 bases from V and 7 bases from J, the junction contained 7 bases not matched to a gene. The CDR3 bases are TGTGCCAGCAGCGGACAGGGAGGGTTTGAAGCTTTCTTT. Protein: CASSGQGGFEAFF.